The T cell receptor beta chain under discussion was sequenced for a study of shared clonotypes between healthy human individuals. A word on this clone: The antigen is not known. Other DNA sequences of this sample code for an identical CDR3.

Naive CD8 cells lacked CD45RO, underwent positive selection for CCR7 and left out terminally differentiated effector memory CD45RA+ cells. Study-wide points: Relative to clonotypes present in all four donors, those not shared had lower generation probabilities.

Some clones are missing from TCRdb's copy, which holds only in-frame ones; the method was immunoSEQ multiplex PCR. The sample lists about 820,000 clones, over 90% seen once, with under 30% in the top ten. The germline V gene has CDR1 MNHEY and CDR2 SMNVEV (reference sequence). The CDR3 runs to 12 residues. Trimming took off 2 bases at V and 4 bases at J, with 6 bases between the two ends. The chain is built from TRBV27 and TRBJ2-7; D is uncertain. The sequencing sample was made of naive CD8+ T cells sorted from blood. This receptor was taken from a man younger than 40 in good health. The DNA of the CDR3 is TGTGCCAGCAGTTTAACTGGATACGAGCAGTACTTC. Translating gives CASSLTGYEQYF.